One sample yielded the 23 T cell receptor beta chains listed below, sequenced in a study of cytomegalovirus exposure and HLA in healthy donors (dated by TCRdb to the late 2010s). Libraries were made using the immunoSEQ multiplex PCR assay. A mixture of 60 forward primers for TCR Vbeta segments and 13 reverse primers for TCR Jbeta segments was used in the multiplex PCR. Sourced from immuneACCESS, this table was stored by TCRdb with only in-frame sequences that have V and J called. A share of the clones is absent; for the studies checked, an unresolved V gene accounts for under half, and the remainder has no known explanation. In this sample the table shows some 180,000 clones, more than 65% of which occur a single time. The ten biggest clones cover around 1.2% of the sample. Sequenced: PBMCs. The receptor source for this set is a girl aged 2-10 years in good health and CMV-seropositive.

The chain employs TRBV6-5 and TRBJ1-6; possibly TRBD1 for D (5 bases). Germline CDR1 MNHEY, CDR2 SVGAGI. Trimming removed 0 bases at V and 7 bases at J, with 7 bases between. This CDR3 is built from 14 residues. In DNA form, the CDR3 reads TGTGCCAGCAGTTACTCCCAGGGAAATTCACCCCTCCACTTT. Translation gives CASSYSQGNSPLHF.

V usage is TRBV5-1 and J usage is TRBJ1-2, with D unclear. V was cut by 0 bases and J by 0 bases, with 12 bases left in between. Germline V gene lookup returns CDR1 SGHRS and CDR2 YFSETQ. CDR3 size: 16 residues. In DNA form, the CDR3 reads TGCGCCAGCAGCTTGGGGGAGACGGTCTCTAACTATGGCTACACCTTC. It yields the protein CASSLGETVSNYGYTF.

This clone was found once. The chain couples TRBV6-5 to TRBJ2-5, with a tentative D call TRBD1 (6 bases). The J call is in doubt because the DNA end fits TRBJ2-7 better. This CDR3 contains 12 residues. In germline, CDR1 is MNHEY, CDR2 SVGAGI. CDR3 amino acids: CASRPPRGEQYF. The CDR3 DNA reads as TGTGCCAGCAGGCCACCCAGGGGCGAGCAGTACTTC.

This clone appeared once. This chain links TRBV10-3 with TRBJ1-2; unclear D gene. With 0 bases removed from V and 3 bases from J, the gap between germline ends came to 8 bases. Germline lookup yields CDR1 ENHRY and CDR2 SYGVKD. The CDR3 is 14 residues long. DNA for the CDR3: TGTGCCATCAGTGAGTCGGGCAGAGACTATGGCTACACCTTC. It translates to CAISESGRDYGYTF.

The chain recombines TRBV7-2 with TRBJ2-3, with D possibly matching TRBD1 (6 bases). This CDR3 region has 11 residues. In germline, CDR1 is SGHTA, CDR2 FQGNSA. V was pared by 8 bases and J by 10 bases, with 13 bases between. In nucleotides, the CDR3 is TGTGCCAGCCAAGGAGCAGGGGCGCAGTATTTT. Protein sequence: CASQGAGAQYF. The whole variable domain, filled in from reference TRBV7-2 and TRBJ2-3, reads GAGVSQSPSNKVTEKGKDVELRCDPISGHTALYWYRQSLGQGLEFLIYFQGNSAPDKSGLPSDRFSAERTGGSVSTLTIQRTQQEDSAVYLCASQGAGAQYFGPGTRLTVL.

The chain combines TRBV10-2 with TRBJ2-7; 7 nucleotides match TRBD2. J lost 0 bases, V lost 7 bases, and 9 bases had no gene match. From germline, CDR1 is WSHSY and CDR2 SAAADI. The CDR3 totals 15 residues. The CDR3 region has the DNA TGCGCCAGCACGGGCGAACCTAGCGGCTCCTACGAGCAGTACTTC. It is translated as CASTGEPSGSYEQYF.

The chain couples TRBV5-1 to TRBJ2-3; 12 nucleotides align to TRBD2. V lost 4 bases to trimming and J lost 0 bases; unmatched junction nucleotides: 3. Germline V gene data show CDR1 as SGHRS and CDR2 as YFSETQ. The length of the CDR3 is 16 residues. CDR3 loop: CASSLGTSGSTDTQYF. Written as DNA, the CDR3 is TGCGCCAGCAGCCTGGGGACTAGCGGGAGCACAGATACGCAGTATTTT.

The V gene is TRBV28, the J gene TRBJ1-2; 10 nucleotides line up with TRBD1. The germline V gene encodes CDR1 MDHEN and CDR2 SYDVKM. V was clipped by 4 bases and J by 8 bases; unmatched bases: 10. The CDR3 runs 15 residues. DNA of the CDR3: TGTGCCAGCAGTTCCCGGACAGGGGGACGGTGGGGCTACACCTTC. Protein sequence: CASSSRTGGRWGYTF.

This clone has only a few counts. The CDR3 nucleotides are TGTGCCAGCTCTAGCGGGGTCACAGATACGCAGTATTTT. Encoded protein: CASSSGVTDTQYF. The J gene is TRBJ2-3, the V gene TRBV7-9, with 9 bases aligning to TRBD2. In germline, CDR1 is SEHNR, CDR2 FQNEAQ (reference sequence). After removal of 8 bases from V and 2 bases from J, the junction contained 2 bases not matched to a gene. The CDR3 covers 13 residues.

The chain is built from TRBV6-5 and TRBJ1-1, with D hard to call. Germline V CDR1 and CDR2: MNHEY, SVGAGI. V was trimmed by 2 bases and J by 1 base, leaving 11 bases between them. CDR3 length: 15 residues. CDR3 coding DNA: TGTGCCAGCAGTTACAACGAGGGAGCGAACACTGAAGCTTTCTTT. The encoded protein is CASSYNEGANTEAFF.

For the CDR3, the DNA is TGTGCCAGTAGTGAGGAGGGGCTACCCGCCCGACAGCAGTACTTC. Its translation is CASSEEGLPARQQYF. The rearrangement uses TRBV19 and TRBJ2-7; D possibly corresponds to TRBD2 (6 bases). Per germline, CDR1 LNHDA and CDR2 SQIVND (reference sequence). CDR3 length equals 15 residues. V was cut by 5 bases and J by 8 bases, with 22 bases left in between.

The V and J genes are TRBV5-1 and TRBJ1-1; D unresolved. V shed 0 bases and J shed 4 bases, with 10 bases lying between them. Germline V CDR1 and CDR2: SGHRS, YFSETQ. The CDR3 has 14 residues. The CDR3 DNA is TGCGCCAGCAGCTTGGAAGTGGAGGGCACTGAAGCTTTCTTT. Translated, it gives CASSLEVEGTEAFF. The full variable domain, completed using reference TRBV5-1 and TRBJ1-1, is KAGVTQTPRYLIKTRGQQVTLSCSPISGHRSVSWYQQTPGQGLQFLFEYFSETQRNKGNFPGRFSGRQFSNSRSEMNVSTLELGDSALYLCASSLEVEGTEAFFGQGTRLTVV.

About this clone: The sample carries other DNA sequences with the same CDR3. The rearrangement links TRBV18 to TRBJ2-1, with TRBD1 matching over 7 bases. V was clipped by 6 bases and J by 7 bases; unmatched bases: 3. CDR1 is KGHSH, CDR2 LQKENI, per germline. The CDR3 loop spans 12 amino acids. The CDR3 spells CASSPTGNEQFF. As DNA, the CDR3 is TGTGCCAGCTCGCCGACAGGGAATGAGCAGTTCTTC.

This clone was recorded only once. The J gene is TRBJ2-1, the V gene TRBV15; D might be TRBD2 (5 bases). This CDR3 has 12 amino acids. Per the germline V gene, CDR1 is LNHNV and CDR2 is YYDKDF (reference sequence). Trimming removed 3 bases at V and 7 bases at J, with 7 bases between. The CDR3 sequence: CATSSAGNEQFF. The CDR3 nucleotides are TGTGCCACCAGCAGTGCGGGTAATGAGCAGTTCTTC.

V is TRBV14 and J is TRBJ1-6, with D unclear. Trimming removed 4 bases at V and 9 bases at J, with 10 bases between. The germline V gene has CDR1 SGHDN and CDR2 FVKESK. This CDR3 has 13 amino acids. This CDR3 is CASSLSQTSPLHF. CDR3 in DNA: TGTGCCAGCAGCCTTTCACAGACTTCACCCCTCCACTTT.

This sequence joins TRBV6-1 and TRBJ1-2; tentative D call: TRBD1 (6 bases). The V end was cut by 2 bases, the J end by 8 bases, with 12 bases between. Germline values: CDR1 MNHNS, CDR2 SASEGT. The CDR3 length is 13 residues. The CDR3 region has the DNA TGTGCCAGCAGTGAATTGGCAGGGGAAGGCTACACCTTC. Translated, it gives CASSELAGEGYTF.

The chain couples TRBV4-1 to TRBJ2-3; 10 bases fit TRBD2. The CDR3 is 17 residues long. CDR1 and CDR2 from the germline V gene are MGHRA and YSYEKL. The V segment lost 1 base and the J segment 1 base; nucleotides outside the gene matches: 5. The CDR3 is CASSQGLAGVRTDTQYF. As DNA, the CDR3 is TGCGCCAGCAGCCAAGGGCTAGCGGGAGTTCGCACAGATACGCAGTATTTT.

CDR3 sequence (DNA): TGTGCCAGCAGCTTAGCAGGCTCCTCCCAGGTTGGCTACACCTTC. This translates into CASSLAGSSQVGYTF. This rearrangement joins TRBV7-9 to TRBJ1-2, with no clear D. Germline lookup yields CDR1 SEHNR and CDR2 FQNEAQ (reference sequence). The CDR3 length is 15 residues. V lost 0 bases and J lost 7, with 15 bases in between. Full variable domain (missing parts from reference TRBV7-9 and TRBJ1-2): DTGVSQNPRHKITKRGQNVTFRCDPISEHNRLYWYRQTLGQGPEFLTYFQNEAQLEKSRLLSDRFSAERPKGSFSTLEIQRTEQGDSAMYLCASSLAGSSQVGYTFGSGTRLTVV.

The rearrangement uses TRBV6-7 and TRBJ2-1; the match to TRBD2 covers 9 bases. TRBV6-7 is an open reading frame, and its role is uncertain. J gave up 8 bases and V 6 bases, and 8 bases lay outside the gene matches. This CDR3 comprises 14 residues. The DNA of the CDR3 is TGTGCCAGCAGGCGGAGCGGGAGGTGGTATGAGCAGTTCTTC. Its protein is CASRRSGRWYEQFF.

This sequence joins TRBV6-1 and TRBJ1-4; D gene uncertain. Trimming took off 2 bases at V and 8 bases at J, with 15 bases between the two ends. CDR1 MNHNS and CDR2 SASEGT come from the germline V gene. The CDR3 consists of 15 residues. CDR3 DNA sequence: TGTGCCAGCAGTGAAAACAGAATCAATGGCGAAAAACTGTTTTTT. Its protein is CASSENRINGEKLFF.

The rearrangement joins TRBV19 to TRBJ1-5; D gene uncertain. CDR1 LNHDA and CDR2 SQIVND come from the germline V gene (reference sequence). The CDR3 has 14 amino acids. V gave up 0 bases and J gave up 4 bases, with 7 bases separating them. DNA of the CDR3: TGTGCCAGTAGTATAGATACCGGGAATCAGCCCCAGCATTTT. Translating gives CASSIDTGNQPQHF.

This chain connects TRBV7-2 to TRBJ1-3, with no clear D. V lost 1 base, J lost 7 bases, and 17 bases lay in between. The CDR3 runs to 16 residues. Germline CDR1 reads SGHTA; CDR2 reads FQGNSA. DNA for the CDR3: TGTGCCAGCAGCTTAGGGCGACTAATTGGGTCTAACACCATATATTTT. Encoded protein: CASSLGRLIGSNTIYF.

This clone was recorded a few times. V usage is TRBV6-5 and J usage is TRBJ2-3; D is uncertain. The CDR3 has 11 residues. V lost 4 bases and J lost 5, with 4 bases in between. CDR1 is MNHEY and CDR2 is SVGAGI in the germline V gene. The CDR3 DNA reads TGTGCCAGCAGTTCTCTAGATACGCAGTATTTT. This encodes CASSSLDTQYF.